This T cell receptor beta chain was obtained from a study of T-cell reconstitution after alpha-beta-depleted transplantation in children. TCRbeta library preparation incorporated unique molecular identifiers. TCRdb called the PCR reads again in MiXCR, with one record for every CDR3 protein. The repertoire has more than 450,000 distinct CDR3 sequences, around 20% of them found once; the top ten carry around 3.3%. With 0 bases clipped from V and 2 bases from J, the junction kept 6 bases outside the gene matches. There are 17 residues in the CDR3. Germline CDR1 is LGHNA and CDR2 is YNFKEQ. The chain couples TRBV4-2 to TRBJ2-7; 11 nucleotides line up with TRBD2. The specimen was PBMCs from the stem cell graft donor, collected from the stem cell graft. The origin of this receptor is a human donor who donated a stem cell graft to a child with acute lymphoblastic leukemia. CDR3 protein: CASSQDYGTSGPYEQYF. The CDR3 DNA is TGTGCCAGCAGCCAAGATTATGGGACTAGCGGACCCTACGAGCAGTACTTC.